The rows below give T cell receptor beta chains drawn from one sample of a study of CXCR3-negative and CXCR3-positive naive CD8 T cells. TCRdb derives one entry per CDR3 protein from the 5' RACE reads, leaving out DNA. The clone table shows about 60,000 distinct CDR3 sequences, with the ten largest holding under 0.55%. The sequenced sample consisted of naive CXCR3+ CD8+ T cells from blood. The receptors stem from a human donor in good health. Some clones in this sample may be carry-over from other donors' samples. CDR3s include the opening cysteine and the closing phenylalanine or tryptophan.

J,V,CDR3
TRBJ2-7,TRBV11-3,CASSPSTETYEQYF
TRBJ2-1,TRBV23-1,CASSQPSGGSPIDLFF
TRBJ2-7,TRBV7-9,CASSLEGINEQYF
TRBJ2-7,TRBV25-1,CASGSTATSYEQYF
TRBJ2-5,TRBV7-2,CASSSWAGVQETQYF
TRBJ2-1,TRBV7-9,CASSLAGTSGGYNEQFF
TRBJ2-5,TRBV2,CASSELEALSSAQYF
TRBJ2-7,TRBV6-2/TRBV6-3,CASAPGGGDYEQYF
TRBJ2-7,TRBV7-9,CASSHRDDVNEQYF
TRBJ2-2,TRBV4-2,CASSQDWTSPTGELFF
TRBJ1-4,TRBV12-3/TRBV12-4,CASSTSGGGEKLFF
TRBJ2-1,TRBV4-2,CASSQGLSGNEQFF
TRBJ2-7,TRBV29-1,CSCTGIAGDYEQYF
TRBJ1-3,TRBV7-2,CASSLQPGQGSGNTIYF